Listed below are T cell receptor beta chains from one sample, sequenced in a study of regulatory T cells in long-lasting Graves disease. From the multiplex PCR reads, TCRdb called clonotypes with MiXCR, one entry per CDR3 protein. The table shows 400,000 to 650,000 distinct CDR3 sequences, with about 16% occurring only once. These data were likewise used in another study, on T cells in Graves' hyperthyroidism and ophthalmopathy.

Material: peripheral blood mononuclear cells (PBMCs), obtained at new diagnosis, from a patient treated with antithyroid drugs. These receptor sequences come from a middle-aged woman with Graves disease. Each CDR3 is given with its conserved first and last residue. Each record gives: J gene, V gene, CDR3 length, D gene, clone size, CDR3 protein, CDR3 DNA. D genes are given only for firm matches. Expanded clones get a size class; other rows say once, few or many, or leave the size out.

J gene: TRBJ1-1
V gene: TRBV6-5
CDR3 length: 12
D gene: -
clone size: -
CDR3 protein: CASSSIRGGAFF
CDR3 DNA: TGTGCCAGCAGTTCAATAAGGGGGGGGGCTTTCTTT

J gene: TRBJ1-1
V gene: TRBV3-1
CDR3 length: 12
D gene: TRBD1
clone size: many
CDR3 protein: CASTRQGSEAFF
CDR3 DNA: TGTGCCAGCACCCGACAGGGGAGTGAAGCTTTCTTT

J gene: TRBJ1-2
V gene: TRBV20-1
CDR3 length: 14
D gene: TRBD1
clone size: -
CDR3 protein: CSARDGTGVGSYTF
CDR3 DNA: TGCAGTGCTAGAGATGGAACAGGGGTAGGGAGCTACACCTTC

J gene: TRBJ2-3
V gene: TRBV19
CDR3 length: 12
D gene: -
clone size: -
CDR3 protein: CASRGITDTQYF
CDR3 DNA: TGTGCCAGTAGGGGTATCACAGATACGCAGTATTTT

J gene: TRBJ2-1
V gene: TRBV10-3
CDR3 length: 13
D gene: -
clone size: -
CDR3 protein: CATSGEGYNEQFF
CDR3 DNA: TGTGCCACCTCTGGCGAGGGGTACAATGAGCAGTTCTTC

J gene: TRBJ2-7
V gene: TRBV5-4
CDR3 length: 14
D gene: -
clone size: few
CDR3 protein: CASSREGDMGEQYF
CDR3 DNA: TGTGCCAGCAGCCGGGAAGGGGACATGGGCGAGCAGTACTTC

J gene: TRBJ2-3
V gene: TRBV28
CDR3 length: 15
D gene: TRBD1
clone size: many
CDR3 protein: CASSFADRAADTQYF
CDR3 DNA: TGTGCCAGCAGTTTCGCGGACAGGGCGGCAGATACGCAGTATTTT

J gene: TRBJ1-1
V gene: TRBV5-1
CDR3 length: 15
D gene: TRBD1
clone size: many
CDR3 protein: CASSWGTGTNTEAFF
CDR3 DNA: TGCGCCAGCAGCTGGGGGACAGGGACGAACACTGAAGCTTTCTTT

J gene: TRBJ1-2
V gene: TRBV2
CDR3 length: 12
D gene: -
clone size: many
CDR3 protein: CASSEGEYGYTF
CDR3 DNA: TGTGCCAGCAGTGAAGGGGAGTATGGCTACACCTTC

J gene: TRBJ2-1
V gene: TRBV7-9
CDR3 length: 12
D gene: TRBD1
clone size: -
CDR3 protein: CASSDPGQPQFF
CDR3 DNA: TGTGCCAGCAGCGATCCGGGACAGCCACAGTTCTTC

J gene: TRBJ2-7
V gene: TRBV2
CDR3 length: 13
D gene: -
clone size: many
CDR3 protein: CASRRQSYYEQYF
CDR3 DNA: TGTGCCAGCCGAAGACAGAGTTACTACGAGCAGTACTTC

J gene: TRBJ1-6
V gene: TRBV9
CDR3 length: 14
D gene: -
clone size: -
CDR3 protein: CASSGTAWNSPLHF
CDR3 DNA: TGTGCCAGCAGCGGGACCGCCTGGAATTCACCCCTCCACTTT

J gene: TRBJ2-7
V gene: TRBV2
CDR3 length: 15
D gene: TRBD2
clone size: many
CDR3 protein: CASSEWGGTSYEQYF
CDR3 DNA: TGTGCCAGCAGTGAATGGGGGGGGACCTCCTACGAGCAGTACTTC

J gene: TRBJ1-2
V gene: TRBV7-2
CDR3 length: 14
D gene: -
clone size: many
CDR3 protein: CASSRAVGSVGYTF
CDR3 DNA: TGTGCCAGCAGCCGCGCCGTCGGGTCTGTCGGCTACACCTTC

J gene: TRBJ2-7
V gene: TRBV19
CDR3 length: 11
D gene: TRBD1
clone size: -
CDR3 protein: CASSGQAEQYF
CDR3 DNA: TGTGCCAGTAGTGGACAGGCCGAGCAGTACTTC

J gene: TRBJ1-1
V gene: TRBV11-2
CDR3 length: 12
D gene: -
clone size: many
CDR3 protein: CASSVGETEAFF
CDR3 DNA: TGTGCCAGCTCTGTTGGGGAAACTGAAGCTTTCTTT

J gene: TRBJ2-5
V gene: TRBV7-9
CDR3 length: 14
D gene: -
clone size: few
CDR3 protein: CASSLGLHQETQYF
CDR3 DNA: TGTGCCAGCAGCTTAGGTCTACACCAAGAGACCCAGTACTTC

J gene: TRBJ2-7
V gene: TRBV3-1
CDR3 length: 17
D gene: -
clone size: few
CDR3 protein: CASSQDLGSGVSYEQYF
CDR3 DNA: TGTGCCAGCAGCCAAGATCTGGGGTCAGGGGTCTCCTACGAGCAGTACTTC

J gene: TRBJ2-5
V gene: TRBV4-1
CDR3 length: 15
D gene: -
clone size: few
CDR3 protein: CASSQASRVEETQYF
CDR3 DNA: TGCGCCAGCAGCCAAGCGAGTCGGGTGGAAGAGACCCAGTACTTC

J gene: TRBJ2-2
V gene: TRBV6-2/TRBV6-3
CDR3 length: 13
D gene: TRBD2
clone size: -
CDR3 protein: CASRGGITGELFF
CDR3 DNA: TGTGCCAGCCGGGGGGGCATCACCGGGGAGCTGTTTTTT

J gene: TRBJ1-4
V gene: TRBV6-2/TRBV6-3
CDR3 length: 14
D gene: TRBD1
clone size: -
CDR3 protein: CASSGTGGGEKLFF
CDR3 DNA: TGTGCCAGCAGTGGGACAGGGGGGGGGGAAAAACTGTTTTTT

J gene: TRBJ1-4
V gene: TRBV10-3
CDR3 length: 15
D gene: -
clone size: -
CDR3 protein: CAISESTGNDEKLFF
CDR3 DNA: TGTGCCATCAGTGAGTCAACAGGGAACGATGAAAAACTGTTTTTT

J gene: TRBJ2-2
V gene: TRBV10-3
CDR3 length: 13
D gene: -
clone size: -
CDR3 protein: CAISPVSGGELFF
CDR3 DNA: TGTGCCATCAGTCCCGTCAGCGGCGGGGAGCTGTTTTTT

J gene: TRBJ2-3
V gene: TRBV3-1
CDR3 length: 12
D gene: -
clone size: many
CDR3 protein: CASSQEGNTQYF
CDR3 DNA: TGTGCCAGCAGCCAAGAAGGGAATACGCAGTATTTT

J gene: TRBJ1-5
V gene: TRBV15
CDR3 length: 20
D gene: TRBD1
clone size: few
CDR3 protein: CATCRDRAEEGVLTNQPQHF
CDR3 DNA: TGTGCCACCTGCAGGGACAGGGCAGAGGAGGGAGTATTAACTAATCAGCCCCAGCATTTT

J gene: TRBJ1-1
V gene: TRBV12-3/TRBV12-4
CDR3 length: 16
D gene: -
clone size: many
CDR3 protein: CASSPTDSGGGTEAFF
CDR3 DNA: TGTGCCAGCAGCCCGACAGACTCGGGGGGAGGCACTGAAGCTTTCTTT

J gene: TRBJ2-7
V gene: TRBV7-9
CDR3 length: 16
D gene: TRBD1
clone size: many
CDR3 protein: CASSSTSGTGALGQYF
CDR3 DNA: TGTGCCAGCAGCTCTACTTCCGGGACAGGGGCCTTGGGGCAGTACTTC